This T cell receptor beta chain was profiled in a study of shared clonotypes between healthy human individuals. Looking at the study overall: Each donor's CD8 memory used one plate, CD8 naive two, each CD4 subset three.

Naivety among CD8 cells was defined by CD45RO negativity and positive CCR7 selection, thereby excluding terminally differentiated effector memory CD45RA+ cells. Whole-study findings and limits: Relative to memory subsets, naive subsets generally showed larger estimated richness. The study found about 5.1% of naive CD4 clonotypes shared across a handful of donors. The study sampled only blood, and tissue repertoires likely differ.

Generated by immunoSEQ multiplex PCR, the TCRdb table keeps only in-frame clones and is missing some. Of approximately 1.9 million clones in the sample, 80% to 95% were seen once. This clone appeared a single time. The antigen remains undetermined. Sequenced sample: naive CD8+ T cells from PBMCs. This TCR derives from a man between 18 and 35 years old in good health. Some clones in this sample may be carry-over from other donors' samples.

This CDR3 reads CASSYGQVEYSYEQYF. CDR3 nucleotide sequence: TGTGCCAGCAGTTACGGACAGGTCGAATACTCCTACGAGCAGTACTTC. V usage is TRBV6-5 and J usage is TRBJ2-7, with TRBD1 identical over 7 bases. The CDR3 has 16 residues. With 2 bases clipped from V and 0 bases from J, the junction kept 7 bases outside the gene matches. Per the germline V gene, CDR1 is MNHEY and CDR2 is SVGAGI.